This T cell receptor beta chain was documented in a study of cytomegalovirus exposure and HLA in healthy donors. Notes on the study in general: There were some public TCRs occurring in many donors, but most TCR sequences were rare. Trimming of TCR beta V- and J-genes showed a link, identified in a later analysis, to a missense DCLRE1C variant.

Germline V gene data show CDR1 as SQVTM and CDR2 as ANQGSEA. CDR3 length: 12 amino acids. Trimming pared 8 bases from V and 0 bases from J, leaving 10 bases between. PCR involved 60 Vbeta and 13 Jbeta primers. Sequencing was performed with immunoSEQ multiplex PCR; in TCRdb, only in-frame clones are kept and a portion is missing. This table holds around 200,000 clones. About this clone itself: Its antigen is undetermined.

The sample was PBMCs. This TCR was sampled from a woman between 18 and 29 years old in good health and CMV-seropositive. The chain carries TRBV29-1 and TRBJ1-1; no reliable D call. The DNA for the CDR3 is TGCAGCCCTGTCGGGGTGAACACTGAAGCTTTCTTT. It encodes CSPVGVNTEAFF.